These 16 T cell receptor beta chains were all obtained from the same sample, sequenced in a study of blood T cells in healthy people across ages (dated by TCRdb to between 2014 and 2017). Library method: 5' RACE. TCRdb shows the sequencer as Illumina HiSeq 2500. The second PCR ran for about 6 to 12 cycles and used a J-beta primer mix along with a sample-barcoded 5' primer. The public sequencing data were trimmed at Q25 with fastp and processed into clonotypes with MiXCR by TCRdb, which kept only in-frame beta chains. Every entry covers one CDR3 protein and lists the most common genes and DNA from its rows. Within this sample are more than 700,000 distinct CDR3 sequences, with about 47% of them counted one time only. The top ten clones comprise around a sixth of the sample. The sequencing input was blood. The receptors were sampled from a man older than 75 in good health.

This rearrangement joins TRBV20-1 to TRBJ2-1; 9 bases map to TRBD2. V trimming: 7 bases; J trimming: 7 bases; junction bases outside the gene matches: 5. In germline, CDR1 is DFQATT, CDR2 SNEGSKA (reference sequence). The CDR3 spans 12 residues. The CDR3 DNA follows: TGCAGTGTATGGCGGGGGGGGAATGAGCAGTTCTTC. It is translated as CSVWRGGNEQFF.

The chain joins TRBV15 to TRBJ2-3; 10 positions match TRBD2. This CDR3 spans 19 amino acids. V shed 4 bases, J shed 3 bases, and the junction held 16 bases outside the gene matches. Germline CDR1 is LNHNV and CDR2 is YYDKDF (reference sequence). CDR3 nucleotide sequence: TGTGCCACCAGCAACGAGATGGCTAGCGGGAGCCTGTCGACAGATACGCAGTATTTT. Protein sequence: CATSNEMASGSLSTDTQYF.

The sample holds many counts of this clonotype. The chain combines TRBV6-6 with TRBJ2-6; possibly TRBD1 or TRBD2 for D (6 bases each). Trimming removed 10 bases at V and 3 bases at J, with 13 bases between. There are 14 residues in the CDR3. Germline V gene lookup returns CDR1 MNHNY and CDR2 SVGAGI (reference sequence). CDR3: CATYEGGGANVLTF. The CDR3 DNA is TGTGCCACCTACGAGGGGGGTGGGGCCAACGTCCTGACTTTC.

This clonotype was observed a few times. The chain couples TRBV29-1 to TRBJ2-1; 9 bases fit TRBD2. CDR1 and CDR2 (germline): SQVTM, ANQGSEA. The CDR3 totals 14 residues. The ends lost 3 bases at V and 5 bases at J; junction bases unmatched: 5. CDR3 residues: CSVERGRVNNEQFF. The CDR3 bases are TGCAGCGTTGAGCGCGGGAGGGTCAACAATGAGCAGTTCTTC.

This chain uses TRBV5-1 with TRBJ2-5, with a weak D call TRBD2 (5 bases). The J call may be mistaken, given a closer DNA end match to TRBJ2-7. The CDR3 is 12 amino acids. Germline V gene data show CDR1 as SGHRS and CDR2 as YFSETQ. CDR3 coding DNA: TGCGCCAGCAGCCGGGGTCTGGACGAGCAGTACTTC. This translates into CASSRGLDEQYF.

This clonotype came up a few times. The rearrangement uses TRBV6-5 and TRBJ2-5; D is unresolved. The V end lost 2 bases, the J end lost 1 base, and 11 bases lay between the germline ends. Germline-derived CDR1 and CDR2 are MNHEY and SVGAGI. The CDR3 spans 15 residues. The CDR3 DNA reads TGTGCCAGCAGTTACGCTTCGACCGTCCAAGAGACCCAGTACTTC. This gives the protein CASSYASTVQETQYF.

About this clonotype: Just one base apart from a much larger clone, this may be a read error. Here the CDR3 reads CASSVTVLLDEQYF. CDR3 in DNA: TGTGCCAGCAGTGTAACGGTTTTATTGGACGAGCAGTACTTC. The J gene is TRBJ2-7, the V gene TRBV28; D gene ambiguous. This CDR3 region has 14 residues. Trimming pared 5 bases from V and 5 bases from J, leaving 16 bases between. Looked up from germline, CDR1 is MDHEN and CDR2 is SYDVKM.

The DNA for the CDR3 is TGTGCCAGCAGCAAAGGGTTGAATGACAGAGGAGGGGTTAACTATGGCTACACCTTC. It specifies CASSKGLNDRGGVNYGYTF. The chain recombines TRBV21-1 with TRBJ1-2. TRBV21-1 is labeled a pseudogene. The length of the CDR3 is 19 residues.

A word on this clonotype: Mismatch with germline at one junction end may stem from a read error. The chain recombines TRBV5-1 with TRBJ2-1, with 10 bases aligning to TRBD1. The length of the CDR3 is 14 residues. The V gene's germline CDR1 is SGHRS and CDR2 YFSETQ. The CDR3 nucleotides are TGCGCCGGCAGCTTGGGTGACAGGGGGCATGAGCAGTTCTTC. It specifies CAGSLGDRGHEQFF.

This sequence joins TRBV9 and TRBJ2-1, with 11 bases that match TRBD2. Germline trimming cut 5 bases from V and 6 bases from J; bases unmatched to any gene: 7. From germline, CDR1 is SGDLS and CDR2 YYNGEE. The CDR3 spans 15 residues. The CDR3, as DNA: TGTGCCAGCAGTTTGGGACTAGCGGCACTCAATGAGCAGTTCTTC. Amino acids: CASSLGLAALNEQFF.

V is TRBV24-1 and J is TRBJ2-1, with D unclear. The better agreement between TRBJ2-7 and the DNA end casts doubt on the J call. CDR3 length: 16 amino acids. Germline lookup yields CDR1 KGHDR and CDR2 SFDVKD. For the CDR3, the DNA is TGTGCCACCAGTGATCAGGACGATAGCTCCTACAATGAGCAGTACTTC. Amino acid sequence: CATSDQDDSSYNEQYF.

This clonotype was counted ten times or more. A much larger clone is a single base away; this may be a read error. V gene TRBV29-1 combines with J gene TRBJ2-5; TRBD2 is a possible D gene (5 bases). CDR1 is SQVTM, CDR2 ANQGSEA, per germline. The CDR3 covers 11 residues. Trimming stripped 0 bases from V and 11 bases from J, with 10 bases between. CDR3 loop: CSVEDSWEQYF. CDR3 nucleotides: TGCAGCGTTGAAGATTCGTGGGAGCAGTACTTC.

The V gene is TRBV24-1, the J gene TRBJ2-1; weak D call: TRBD2 (5 bases). Trimming took off 2 bases at V and 5 bases at J, with 6 bases between the two ends. Germline V gene data show CDR1 as KGHDR and CDR2 as SFDVKD. This CDR3 spans 13 amino acids. The CDR3 DNA is TGTGCCACCAGTGATTCGGGAAACAATGAGCAGTTCTTC. Residues: CATSDSGNNEQFF.

The chain uses TRBV6-2 or TRBV6-3 and TRBJ1-1; D possibly corresponds to TRBD1 (5 bases). Germline CDR1 MNHEY, CDR2 SVGEGT. Between the trimmed V and J ends, which lost 6 bases and 5 bases, there was a span of 16 bases. The CDR3 sequence is 14 residues long. CDR3 in DNA: TGTGCCAGCAGGTACAGCCATTGGGGGACTGAAGCTTTCTTT. Residues: CASRYSHWGTEAFF.

The chain has TRBV11-1 and TRBJ2-1, with 9 bases identical to TRBD2. Germline loops: CDR1 SGHAT, CDR2 FQDESV (reference sequence). Germline trimming cut 2 bases from V and 9 bases from J; bases unmatched to any gene: 11. There are 16 residues in the CDR3. CDR3 sequence reads: CASSLRREGLKVEQFF. In DNA, the CDR3 is TGTGCCAGCAGCTTACGGCGGGAGGGCCTAAAGGTTGAGCAGTTCTTC.

The rearrangement uses TRBV7-9 and TRBJ1-1; maybe TRBD1 (6 bases). Germline CDR1 and CDR2: SEHNR and FQNEAQ (reference sequence). This CDR3 has 16 amino acids. V shed 4 bases and J shed 1 base, with 16 bases lying between them. The DNA of the CDR3 is TGTGCCAGCAGCTCCCCCGACCTGACAGGGAACACTGAAGCTTTCTTT. Its protein is CASSSPDLTGNTEAFF.